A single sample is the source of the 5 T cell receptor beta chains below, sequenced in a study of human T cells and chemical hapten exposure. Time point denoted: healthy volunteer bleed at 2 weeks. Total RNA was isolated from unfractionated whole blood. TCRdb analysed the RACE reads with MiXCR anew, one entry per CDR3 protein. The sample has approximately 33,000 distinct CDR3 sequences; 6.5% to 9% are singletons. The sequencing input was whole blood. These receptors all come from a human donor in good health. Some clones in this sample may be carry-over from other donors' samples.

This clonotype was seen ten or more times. The CDR3 DNA sequence: TGTGCCAGCAACCGGATCGGCGGGGAGCTGTTTTTT. Protein product: CASNRIGGELFF. V gene TRBV28 combines with J gene TRBJ2-2; D uncertain. Germline CDR1 is MDHEN and CDR2 is SYDVKM. V shed 7 bases and J shed 7 bases, with 10 bases lying between them. CDR3 length: 12 amino acids.

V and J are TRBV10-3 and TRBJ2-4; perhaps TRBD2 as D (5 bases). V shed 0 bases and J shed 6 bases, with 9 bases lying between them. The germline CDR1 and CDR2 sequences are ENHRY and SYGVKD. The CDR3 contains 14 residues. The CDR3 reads CAISESRERNIQYF. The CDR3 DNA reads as TGTGCCATCAGTGAGTCAAGGGAGAGAAACATTCAGTACTTC.

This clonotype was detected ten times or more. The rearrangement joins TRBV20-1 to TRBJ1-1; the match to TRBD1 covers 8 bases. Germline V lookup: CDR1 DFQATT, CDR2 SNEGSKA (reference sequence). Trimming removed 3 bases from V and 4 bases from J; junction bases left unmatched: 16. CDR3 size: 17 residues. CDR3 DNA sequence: TGCAGTGCTAGCCCTAGGATTCGGGACAGGTCTTCCACTGAAGCTTTCTTT. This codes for CSASPRIRDRSSTEAFF.

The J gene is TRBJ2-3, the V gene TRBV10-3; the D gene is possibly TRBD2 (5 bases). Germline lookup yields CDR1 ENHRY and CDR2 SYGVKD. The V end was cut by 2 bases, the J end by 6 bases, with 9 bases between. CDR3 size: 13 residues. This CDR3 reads CAISENREDTQYF. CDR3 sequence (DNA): TGTGCCATCAGTGAGAATAGGGAGGATACGCAGTATTTT.

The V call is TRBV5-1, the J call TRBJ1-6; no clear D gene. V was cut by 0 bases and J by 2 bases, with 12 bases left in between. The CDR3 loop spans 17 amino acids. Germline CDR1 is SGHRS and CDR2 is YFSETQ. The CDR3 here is CASSLGAPRTYNSPLHF. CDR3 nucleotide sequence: TGCGCCAGCAGCTTGGGGGCGCCGAGGACCTATAATTCACCCCTCCACTTT. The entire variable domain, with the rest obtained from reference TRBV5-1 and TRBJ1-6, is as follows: KAGVTQTPRYLIKTRGQQVTLSCSPISGHRSVSWYQQTPGQGLQFLFEYFSETQRNKGNFPGRFSGRQFSNSRSEMNVSTLELGDSALYLCASSLGAPRTYNSPLHFGNGTRLTVT.